This T cell receptor (beta chain) was sequenced for a study of chemoradiotherapy in HPV16-positive cancers. TCRdb keeps only in-frame clones here, not all; method: immunoSEQ multiplex PCR. The repertoire holds more than 10,000 clones, with roughly 90% as singletons. V was cut by 3 bases and J by 0 bases, with 13 bases left in between. Germline V gene sequence: CDR1 SGHTA, CDR2 FQGNSA. The CDR3 loop spans 16 amino acids. The receptor's source is a human donor with HPV-associated anogenital cancer. The rearrangement joins TRBV7-2 to TRBJ2-3; D remains ambiguous. The starting material was blood, obtained from a patient who underwent chemoradiotherapy. CDR3 bases: TGTGCCAGCAGCTTTGACTCCACCCGTAGCACAGATACGCAGTATTTT. Encoded protein: CASSFDSTRSTDTQYF.